The T cell receptor (beta chain) described here comes from a study of blood T cell repertoires in COVID-19. The CDR3 covers 13 residues. Trimming left V 7 bases short and J 1 base short, with 10 bases between. Germline CDR1 ENHRY, CDR2 SYGVKD. Sequencing was performed with immunoSEQ multiplex PCR; in TCRdb, only in-frame clones are kept and a portion is missing. The sample consists of a few hundred thousand clones, 88% of them appearing once. The sample holds a few counts of this clone. The sequencing sample was made of PBMCs or T cells enriched from blood (not recorded which). The sequence derives from a middle-aged woman with acute COVID-19. The V and J genes are TRBV10-3 and TRBJ1-1; weak D call: TRBD1 (5 bases). Written as DNA, the CDR3 is TGTGCCATCACCCTGGGGCCGAACACTGAAGCTTTCTTT. It is translated as CAITLGPNTEAFF.